Following are 23 T cell receptor beta chains from one sample sequenced in a study of CD8+CD57+ T cells in acquired aplastic anemia. CDR3 and TCR beta VDJ profiling relied on genomic DNA as the template. Using its own MiXCR run on the reads, TCRdb lists one record per CDR3 protein. The table shows 400,000 to 450,000 distinct CDR3 sequences, with under 80% occurring only once. Input material: sorted CD4+, CD8+, or CD8+CD57+ T cells (not recorded which) from PBMCs. Receptors originate from a human donor in good health, serving as a control.

This clonotype was observed at least ten times. The chain joins TRBV20-1 to TRBJ2-7; 10 bases align to TRBD2. The CDR3 is made up of 16 amino acids. The trim removed 1 base at V and 6 bases at J, leaving 12 bases unmatched. Looked up from germline, CDR1 is DFQATT and CDR2 is SNEGSKA (reference sequence). In nucleotides, the CDR3 is TGCAGTGCTAGAGTTGGAGGGAGCGGGGGGGCAGGCGAGCAGTACTTC. Protein sequence: CSARVGGSGGAGEQYF.

V usage is TRBV7-9 and J usage is TRBJ2-2; TRBD2 matches at 9 bases. Germline CDR1 and CDR2: SEHNR and FQNEAQ (reference sequence). CDR3 length: 15 residues. V lost 4 bases, J lost 6 bases, and 6 bases stayed unmatched. The CDR3 sequence is CASSWIAGVSGELFF. The CDR3, as DNA: TGTGCCAGCAGCTGGATAGCGGGGGTCTCCGGGGAGCTGTTTTTT.

The rearrangement uses TRBV20-1 and TRBJ2-7; no clear D. Germline V lookup: CDR1 DFQATT, CDR2 SNEGSKA (reference sequence). The CDR3 is 14 residues long. V lost 3 bases and J lost 5, with 17 bases in between. DNA of the CDR3: TGCAGTGCTAGTCTGAGAACACTAACCAACGAGCAGTACTTC. Encoded protein: CSASLRTLTNEQYF.

The gene calls are TRBV19 and TRBJ1-1, with D maybe TRBD1 (6 bases). The CDR3 covers 14 residues. The V gene's germline CDR1 is LNHDA and CDR2 SQIVND (reference sequence). Between the trimmed V and J ends, which lost 7 bases and 6 bases, there was a span of 18 bases. CDR3 region: CASNHLGAVAEAFF. CDR3 bases: TGTGCCAGTAATCATCTGGGGGCGGTGGCTGAAGCTTTCTTT.

To note about this clonotype: Given a much more abundant clone one base away, this may be a read error. V is TRBV12-3 or TRBV12-4 and J is TRBJ1-1, with 7 bases that match TRBD1. CDR3 size: 14 residues. As DNA, the CDR3 is TGTGCCAGCAGAACAACAGGGGCCGGCGCTGAAGCTTCCTTT. It translates to CASRTTGAGAEASF.

The chain couples TRBV7-7 to TRBJ2-7; possible D gene TRBD2, 5 bases. CDR3 length equals 15 residues. With 5 bases removed from V and 13 bases from J, the gap between germline ends came to 27 bases. The germline gives CDR1 SSHAT, CDR2 FNYEAQ (reference sequence). CDR3: CASSRRGQWAHQPYF. The CDR3 nucleotides read TGTGCCAGCAGCCGTCGCGGGCAGTGGGCTCACCAGCCCTACTTC.

The gene calls are TRBV20-1 and TRBJ2-7; 15 bases line up with TRBD2. CDR1 is DFQATT, CDR2 SNEGSKA, per germline (reference sequence). CDR3 length equals 16 residues. As DNA, the CDR3 is TGCAGCGCGGGCGGGACTAGCGGGGGGACGACCTACGAGCAGTACTTC. It translates to CSAGGTSGGTTYEQYF.

The chain combines TRBV19 with TRBJ1-5; D not resolved. CDR3 length: 15 residues. V was clipped by 7 bases and J by 4 bases, with 17 bases between them. Germline-derived CDR1 and CDR2 are LNHDA and SQIVND (reference sequence). CDR3 bases: TGTGCCAGTACCATTCGCGACCTGCCAAATCAGCCCCAGCATTTT. This gives the protein CASTIRDLPNQPQHF. Full variable domain (rest looked up from reference TRBV19 and TRBJ1-5): DGGITQSPKYLFRKEGQNVTLSCEQNLNHDAMYWYRQDPGQGLRLIYYSQIVNDFQKGDIAEGYSVSREKKESFPLTVTSAQKNPTAFYLCASTIRDLPNQPQHFGDGTRLSIL.

This clonotype was counted once. The V and J genes are TRBV19 and TRBJ1-6; 9 bases agree with TRBD1. The germline gives CDR1 LNHDA, CDR2 SQIVND (reference sequence). The CDR3 loop spans 15 amino acids. With V trimmed by 5 bases and J by 7 bases, 6 bases remained unmatched. For the CDR3, the DNA is TGTGCCAGTAGTGCGCCGGACAGGGGAAATTCACCCCTCCACTTT. As protein: CASSAPDRGNSPLHF.

The rearrangement joins TRBV5-4 to TRBJ2-2; D is ambiguous. V was clipped by 0 bases and J by 0 bases, with 6 bases between them. This CDR3 spans 15 amino acids. The germline V gene encodes CDR1 SGHNT and CDR2 YYREEE (reference sequence). The CDR3 spells CASSLERTNTGELFF. CDR3 nucleotide sequence: TGTGCCAGCAGCTTGGAAAGAACGAACACCGGGGAGCTGTTTTTT.

This clonotype has a count of ten or more. The V and J genes are TRBV4-1 and TRBJ2-2; D is undetermined. From germline, CDR1 is MGHRA and CDR2 YSYEKL. Trimming took 3 bases from V and 8 from J, leaving 16 bases between them. The CDR3 sequence is 15 residues long. The chain's CDR3 is CASSHPGSRVGELFF. The CDR3 DNA is TGCGCCAGCAGCCACCCCGGGTCCAGAGTGGGGGAGCTGTTTTTT.

The chain is built from TRBV5-1 and TRBJ2-3; TRBD1 matches 8 bases. There are 15 residues in the CDR3. The V gene end was trimmed by 3 bases and the J gene end by 4 bases; junction bases not matched to a gene: 7. The germline CDR1 and CDR2 sequences are SGHRS and YFSETQ. CDR3 amino acids: CASSSTGGSPDTQYF. CDR3 nucleotides: TGCGCCAGCAGCTCTACAGGGGGTTCACCAGATACGCAGTATTTT.

Many counts were recorded for this clonotype. The chain links TRBV29-1 to TRBJ1-1; 8 nucleotides line up with TRBD1. The CDR3 has 14 residues. Germline V gene data show CDR1 as SQVTM and CDR2 as ANQGSEA. J was trimmed by 6 bases and V by 3 bases; bases with no gene match: 9. The CDR3 sequence is CSVDKSGGDAEAFF. The CDR3 DNA follows: TGCAGCGTTGATAAATCAGGGGGCGACGCTGAAGCTTTCTTT. Based on the CDR3 plus reference TRBV29-1 and TRBJ1-1, the full variable domain is SAVISQKPSRDICQRGTSLTIQCQVDSQVTMMFWYRQQPGQSLTLIATANQGSEATYESGFVIDKFPISRPNLTFSTLTVSNMSPEDSSIYLCSVDKSGGDAEAFFGQGTRLTVV.

The rearrangement links TRBV7-3 to TRBJ1-2; TRBD1 is a possible D gene (5 bases). The V end was cut by 2 bases, the J end by 14 bases, with 24 bases between. This CDR3 is built from 15 residues. Germline CDR1 is SGHTA and CDR2 is FQGTGA. Here the CDR3 DNA reads TGTGCCAGCAGCTTACAGGCTAGCGGACAAGAGACCCAGACCTTC. It encodes CASSLQASGQETQTF.

This clonotype was recorded at least ten times. J is TRBJ1-1 and V is TRBV5-4; D not certain. Germline V gene sequence: CDR1 SGHNT, CDR2 YYREEE (reference sequence). The CDR3 runs to 14 residues. With 4 bases removed from V and 3 bases from J, the gap between germline ends came to 13 bases. CDR3 bases: TGTGCCAGCAGCCCACGGGGAGGCGACACTGAAGCTTTCTTT. Translating gives CASSPRGGDTEAFF.

V is TRBV5-1 and J is TRBJ1-1; D uncertain. The V end lost 0 bases, the J end lost 0 bases, and 15 bases lay between the germline ends. From germline, CDR1 is SGHRS and CDR2 YFSETQ. This CDR3 contains 17 residues. Written as DNA, the CDR3 is TGCGCCAGCAGCTTGGGTAGAGACTCACCGGTGAACACTGAAGCTTTCTTT. This encodes CASSLGRDSPVNTEAFF.

A word on this clonotype: Germline is not matched at one junction end, which may reflect a read error. The V gene is TRBV20-1, the J gene TRBJ2-1; tentatively, D is TRBD2 (5 bases). CDR1 DFQATT and CDR2 SNEGSKA come from the germline V gene (reference sequence). The CDR3 has 15 amino acids. CDR3 nucleotide sequence: TGCAGTGCCAGAGGGCAGTATTTTCCGCTCAATGAGCAGTTCTTC. Translating it yields CSARGQYFPLNEQFF.

The CDR3 DNA sequence: TGTGCCAGTAGCAACATTGAAAAACTGTTTTTT. This sequence encodes CASSNIEKLFF. J is TRBJ1-4 and V is TRBV19, with no clear D. This CDR3 region has 11 residues. Germline CDR1 and CDR2: LNHDA and SQIVND (reference sequence). Trimming took off 6 bases at V and 7 bases at J, with 6 bases between the two ends. Based on the CDR3 plus reference TRBV19 and TRBJ1-4, the full variable domain is DGGITQSPKYLFRKEGQNVTLSCEQNLNHDAMYWYRQDPGQGLRLIYYSQIVNDFQKGDIAEGYSVSREKKESFPLTVTSAQKNPTAFYLCASSNIEKLFFGSGTQLSVL.

As to this clonotype: One junction end disagrees with the germline gene, perhaps due to a read error. The J gene is TRBJ2-2, the V gene TRBV5-1, with unresolved D. CDR3 length equals 13 residues. CDR1 SGHRS and CDR2 YFSETQ come from the germline V gene. CDR3 bases: TGTGCCAGCAGCTTAGCTTCCGCCGGGGAGCTGTTTTTT. It yields the protein CASSLASAGELFF.

The chain couples TRBV20-1 to TRBJ1-1; 8 bases agree with TRBD1. The CDR3 covers 15 residues. The V gene end was trimmed by 6 bases and the J gene end by 0 bases; junction bases not matched to a gene: 9. Germline-derived CDR1 and CDR2 are DFQATT and SNEGSKA (reference sequence). For the CDR3, the DNA is TGCAGTGCCAAGACGGCAGGGGGCTTGAACACTGAAGCTTTCTTT. Translated, it gives CSAKTAGGLNTEAFF.

This clonotype was counted many times. The chain recombines TRBV3-1 with TRBJ1-1, with D perhaps TRBD1 (6 bases). Trimming took 4 bases from V and 6 from J, leaving 15 bases between them. The CDR3 sequence is 14 residues long. The germline V gene has CDR1 LGHDT and CDR2 YNNKEL (reference sequence). In DNA, the CDR3 is TGTGCCAGCAGCCGGACAGTTCGATGGGCTGAAGCTTTCTTT. It translates to CASSRTVRWAEAFF.

The chain recombines TRBV7-2 with TRBJ2-3; 8 bases match TRBD2. Germline V gene data show CDR1 as SGHTA and CDR2 as FQGNSA. The CDR3 contains 15 residues. Trimming cost V 4 bases and J 2 bases; bases outside gene matches: 5. CDR3 in DNA: TGTGCCAGCAGCTCCCTCGGGAGGGCCACAGATACGCAGTATTTT. The encoded protein is CASSSLGRATDTQYF.

In this sample, this clonotype turned up many times. The rearrangement uses TRBV12-3 or TRBV12-4 and TRBJ2-1; 7 bases map to TRBD1. The V gene end was trimmed by 3 bases and the J gene end by 8 bases; junction bases not matched to a gene: 10. The CDR3 has 15 amino acids. CDR3 DNA sequence: TGTGCCAGCAGTTTGGAAGACAGGGTGGTCGATGAGCAGTTCTTC. It codes for CASSLEDRVVDEQFF.